This T cell receptor beta chain was captured by sequencing in a study of identical twins' blood T cells. In regard to this clonotype: The antigen is not known. Its ends do not fully match the called genes, so a read error is possible.

TCRdb processed the 5' RACE reads anew with MiXCR; each CDR3 protein has one entry. This table has about 370,000 distinct CDR3 sequences, roughly 27% appearing once. CDR3 length: 13 amino acids. Germline loops: CDR1 DFQATT, CDR2 SNEGSKA (reference sequence). Reared together, all three twin pairs probably met the same infectious agents and vaccines. Study-wide points: Even for out-of-frame TCRbeta, twins reportedly shared V gene usage much more than unrelated donors. Top TCRbeta clonotypes were shared more with twin than unrelated donors. Shared environment remains a possible cause of twin similarity.

The rearrangement joins TRBV20-1 to TRBJ1-2; D is perhaps TRBD1 (5 bases). Sequencing input: PBMCs. The TCR originated in a woman aged 18 to 50 in good health. The CDR3 coding sequence is TGCAGTGCTGCTGACAGTTCCTTCTATGGCTACGCCTTC. Translated: CSAADSSFYGYAF.